This TCR beta chain comes out of a study of T cell responses to AZD1222 COVID-19 vaccine. General study results and limits: Researchers report vaccine-associated CD4 TCRs spanning spike, with dominance at 160-218 and 743-854. Donors were chiefly white British, with a greater number of females, and clonal diversity was perhaps underestimated. AZD1222 recipients seropositive at baseline numbered only five or six.

Germline CDR1 and CDR2: MNHEY and SMNVEV (reference sequence). CDR3 size: 17 residues. The V end was cut by 5 bases, the J end by 0 bases, with 17 bases between. About this clone: Its antigen is as yet unknown.

Some clones are missing from TCRdb's copy, which holds only in-frame ones; the method was immunoSEQ multiplex PCR. The sample contains under 200,000 clones, 85% to 90% of which appear only once. The source of this sequence is an adult who received the AZD1222 COVID-19 vaccine. The V call is TRBV27, the J call TRBJ1-3; D not certain. The source material was peripheral blood, sampled 28 days after the second AZD1222 dose. The chain's CDR3 is CASSPLGPGSSGNTIYF. For the CDR3, the DNA is TGTGCCAGCAGTCCGCTGGGCCCCGGAAGCTCTGGAAACACCATATATTTT.